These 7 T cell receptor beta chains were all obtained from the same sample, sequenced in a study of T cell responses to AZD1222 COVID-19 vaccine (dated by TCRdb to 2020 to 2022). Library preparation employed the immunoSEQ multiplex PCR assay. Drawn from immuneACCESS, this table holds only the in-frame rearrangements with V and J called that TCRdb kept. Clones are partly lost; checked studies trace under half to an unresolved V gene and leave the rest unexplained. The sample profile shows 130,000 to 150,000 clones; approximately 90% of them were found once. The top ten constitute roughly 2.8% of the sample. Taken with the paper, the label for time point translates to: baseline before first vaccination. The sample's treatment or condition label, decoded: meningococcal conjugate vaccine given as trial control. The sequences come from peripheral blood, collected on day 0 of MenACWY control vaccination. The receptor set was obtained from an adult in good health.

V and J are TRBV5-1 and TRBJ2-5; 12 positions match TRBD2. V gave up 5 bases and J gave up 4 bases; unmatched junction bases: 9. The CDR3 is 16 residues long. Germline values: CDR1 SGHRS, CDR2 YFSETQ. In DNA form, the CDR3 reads TGCGCCAGCAGTCTGACTAGCGGGGGATTACGAGAGACCCAGTACTTC. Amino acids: CASSLTSGGLRETQYF. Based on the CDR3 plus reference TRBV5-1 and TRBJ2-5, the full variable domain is KAGVTQTPRYLIKTRGQQVTLSCSPISGHRSVSWYQQTPGQGLQFLFEYFSETQRNKGNFPGRFSGRQFSNSRSEMNVSTLELGDSALYLCASSLTSGGLRETQYFGPGTRLLVL.

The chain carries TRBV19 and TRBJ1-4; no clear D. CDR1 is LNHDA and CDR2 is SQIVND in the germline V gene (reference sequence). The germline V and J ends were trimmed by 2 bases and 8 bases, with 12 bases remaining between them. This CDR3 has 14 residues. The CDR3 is CASSITKKGEKLFF. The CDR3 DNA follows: TGTGCCAGTAGTATAACCAAAAAGGGCGAAAAACTGTTTTTT.

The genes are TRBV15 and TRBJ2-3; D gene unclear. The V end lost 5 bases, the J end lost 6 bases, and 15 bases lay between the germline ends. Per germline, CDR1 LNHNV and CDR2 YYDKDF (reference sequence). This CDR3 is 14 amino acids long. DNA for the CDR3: TGTGCCACCAGCCCCCGTTCGATCCCCGATACGCAGTATTTT. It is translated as CATSPRSIPDTQYF. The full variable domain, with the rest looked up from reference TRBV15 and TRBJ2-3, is DAMVIQNPRYQVTQFGKPVTLSCSQTLNHNVMYWYQQKSSQAPKLLFHYYDKDFNNEADTPDNFQSRRPNTSFCFLDIRSPGLGDTAMYLCATSPRSIPDTQYFGPGTRLTVL.

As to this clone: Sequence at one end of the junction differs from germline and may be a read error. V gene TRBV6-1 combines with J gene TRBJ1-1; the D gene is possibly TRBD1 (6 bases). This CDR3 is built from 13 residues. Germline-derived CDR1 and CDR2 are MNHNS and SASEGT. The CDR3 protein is CASREGGYTEAFF. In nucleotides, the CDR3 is TGTGCCAGCAGAGAAGGGGGGTACACTGAAGCTTTCTTT.

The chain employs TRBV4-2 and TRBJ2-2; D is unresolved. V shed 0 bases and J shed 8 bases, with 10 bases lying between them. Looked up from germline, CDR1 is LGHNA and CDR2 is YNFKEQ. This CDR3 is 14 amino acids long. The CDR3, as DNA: TGTGCCAGCAGCCAAGATTTGGGGATTGGGGAGCTGTTTTTT. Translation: CASSQDLGIGELFF.

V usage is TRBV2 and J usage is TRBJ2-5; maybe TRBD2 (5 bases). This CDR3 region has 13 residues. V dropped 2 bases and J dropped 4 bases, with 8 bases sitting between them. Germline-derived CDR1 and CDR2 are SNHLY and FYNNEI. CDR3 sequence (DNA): TGTGCCAGCAGTGAAATTGCGGGAGAGACCCAGTACTTC. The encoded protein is CASSEIAGETQYF. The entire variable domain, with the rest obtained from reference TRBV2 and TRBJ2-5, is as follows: EPEVTQTPSHQVTQMGQEVILRCVPISNHLYFYWYRQILGQKVEFLVSFYNNEISEKSEIFDDQFSVERPDGSNFTLKIRSTKLEDSAMYFCASSEIAGETQYFGPGTRLLVL.

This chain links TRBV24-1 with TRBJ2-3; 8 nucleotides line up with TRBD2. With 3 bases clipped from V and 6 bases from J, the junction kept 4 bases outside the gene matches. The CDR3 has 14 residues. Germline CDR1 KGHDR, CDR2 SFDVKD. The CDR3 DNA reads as TGTGCCACCAGTGATGCGGGAGGTTCGGATACGCAGTATTTT. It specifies CATSDAGGSDTQYF.